This T cell receptor beta chain comes out of a study of early T cells in non-severe SARS-CoV-2 infection (dated by TCRdb to about 2021). Broadly, across the study: Bulk RNA from unsorted whole blood was used for TCR sequencing, so alpha and beta chains could not be paired. Study-wide findings and limitations: VDJdb matching was skewed toward anti-spike CD8 responses, so virus-specific expansions were likely underestimated and private and CD4 specificities were missed.

Set within a cohort of healthcare workers in London, UK, this nested case-control study involved weekly PCR testing of nasopharyngeal swabs along with blood sampling. Healthcare workers were recruited during the week of the UK lockdown, between 23 and 31 March 2020, and followed weekly for up to roughly 15 weeks. This clonotype was counted many times. Its antigen is not yet known. No much larger clone exists at a distance of one base, and base qualities are not known. According to the germline V gene, CDR1 reads SGHRS and CDR2 reads YFSETQ. The CDR3 starts with the cysteine, ends with the phenylalanine, and has 14 residues. The only DNA kept is the CDR3, 42 bases in frame from the first base. The junction shows trimming of 4 bases on V and 4 bases on J, and the gene matches do not reach 7 bases of it. Library prep was done by 5' RACE. Sequencing used a NextSeq 500. The TCR library protocol attached unique molecular identifiers to individual cDNA molecules to correct for sequencing error and PCR bias. Sequencing covered both TCR alpha and beta chains, and within each sample the abundances of alpha and beta sequences were tightly co-correlated. In the original analysis: V gene, J gene and CDR3 annotation of TCR sequences was performed with Decombinator V4. Expanded TCRs were defined as changing significantly between any two time points under a Poisson model with p below 0.0001. TCR abundances were normalised to the total number of TCRs sequenced per sample and expressed as counts per million. TRAV1-2 paired with TRAJ12, TRAJ20 or TRAJ33 defined MAIT TCRs, while TRAV10 paired with TRAJ18 defined iNKT TCRs. VDJdb, accessed on 1 November 2021, was searched for TCRs annotated for CMV, EBV and SARS-CoV-2, and TCRs annotated for more than one antigen were excluded. TCRdb handled the public reads itself, with Q25 trimming in fastp and clone calling in MiXCR, and kept productive beta chains. All rows with the same CDR3 protein become a single entry with the most common DNA and genes. TCRdb, rather than the study authors, made the V and J calls. For this sample there are 20,000 to 25,000 distinct CDR3 sequences; nearly 5% appear just once. Under 7% of the sample lies in the top ten.

The chain was built from TRBV5-1 and TRBJ2-7; 8 central nucleotides agree with TRBD2. This TCR was recovered from an adult who was a healthcare worker with PCR-confirmed SARS-CoV-2 infection or an uninfected control (not recorded which). Specimen: whole blood. The CDR3 protein is CASSPRTSLYEQYF. The DNA sequence reads TGCGCCAGCAGCCCCCGGACTAGCCTTTACGAGCAGTACTTC.